This TCR beta chain was captured by sequencing in a study of cytotoxic CD8 clonotypes in ibrutinib-treated CLL. Study-wide context: Complete response was seen in 2 patients and partial in about 24; around twelve progressed and around 14 stayed remitted after a median about 70 months. On average, more than 80,000 productive rearrangements and 200,000 to 300,000 productive templates per sample.

Repertoires were generated with immunoSEQ multiplex PCR, while TCRdb's copy carries only in-frame clones and drops some. The sample yields about 140,000 clones, 75% to 95% seen once. From germline, CDR1 is LNHDA and CDR2 SQIVND (reference sequence). The CDR3 sequence is 14 residues long. The V and J ends lost 4 bases and 8 bases, in that order; junction bases with no gene match: 8. Study-level points and caveats: The study found public clonotypes uncommon, contracting or stable on treatment.

As regards this clone: The antigen remains unidentified.

This clonotype was sampled from a human donor with chronic lymphocytic leukemia. The input for sequencing was PBMCs, taken after 12 months of ibrutinib treatment. The chain carries TRBV19 and TRBJ1-2; 9 bases are shared with TRBD1. The CDR3 nucleotides read TGTGCCAGTAGTAACCGGGACAGGGCGAGAGGCTACACCTTC. Amino acids: CASSNRDRARGYTF.